A single sample is the source of the 20 T cell receptor beta chains below, sequenced in a study of cytomegalovirus exposure and HLA in healthy donors. Researchers ran the PCR with 60 Vbeta and 13 Jbeta primers. Using immunoSEQ multiplex PCR, the repertoire was profiled, and TCRdb retains in-frame clones only, with some absent. The profile covers some 180,000 clones, with around 75% appearing a single time and about 3% taken by the ten largest. Specimen: PBMCs. The receptors shown here come from a female donor in good health and CMV-seronegative.

The chain has TRBV28 and TRBJ2-4; the match to TRBD1 covers 7 bases. J was trimmed by 2 bases and V by 6 bases; bases with no gene match: 4. This CDR3 comprises 14 residues. Germline CDR1 MDHEN, CDR2 SYDVKM. CDR3 DNA sequence: TGTGCCAGCAGCCCGACAGGGTCCAAAAACATTCAGTACTTC. Encoded protein: CASSPTGSKNIQYF.

CDR3 sequence reads: CASTIGTHYGYTF. DNA for the CDR3: TGTGCCAGCACCATCGGTACCCACTATGGCTACACCTTC. The V gene is TRBV5-5, the J gene TRBJ1-2; D remains ambiguous. Trimming stripped 6 bases from V and 3 bases from J, with 12 bases between. CDR1 is SGHKS, CDR2 YYEKEE, per germline (reference sequence). The CDR3 has 13 residues.

The CDR3 DNA reads TGTGCCAGCAGCCAAGGGGCCAGGGCAGGGCGGGGCGGGAGCTCCTACAATGAGCAGTTCTTC. Its translation is CASSQGARAGRGGSSYNEQFF. The chain has TRBV14 and TRBJ2-1; TRBD2 matches 7 bases. Germline loops: CDR1 SGHDN, CDR2 FVKESK. J gave up 0 bases and V 1 base, and 18 bases lay outside the gene matches. CDR3 length: 21 amino acids.

The CDR3 protein is CASTGQGNSNQPQHF. CDR3 sequence (DNA): TGCGCCAGCACAGGACAGGGGAATAGCAATCAGCCCCAGCATTTT. V and J are TRBV10-1 and TRBJ1-5; 9 bases match TRBD1. CDR1 is WNHNN and CDR2 is SYGVQD in the germline V gene (reference sequence). The CDR3 sequence is 15 residues long. J was trimmed by 0 bases and V by 7 bases; bases with no gene match: 4.

The chain uses TRBV7-9 and TRBJ2-5; 11 bases match TRBD2. V was pared by 5 bases and J by 4 bases, with 3 bases of the junction left unmatched. Per the germline V gene, CDR1 is SEHNR and CDR2 is FQNEAQ (reference sequence). The CDR3 totals 14 residues. CDR3 nucleotide sequence: TGTGCCAGCAGCCTAACTAGCGGGGGAGAGACCCAGTACTTC. Its translation is CASSLTSGGETQYF.

Only a few counts were recorded for this clone. The gene calls are TRBV7-6 and TRBJ2-7, with 12 bases matching TRBD2. The trim removed 5 bases at V and 3 bases at J, leaving 11 bases unmatched. The germline V gene encodes CDR1 SGHVS and CDR2 FNYEAQ. The CDR3 length is 17 residues. CDR3: CASSRGLAGGPGYEQYF. The CDR3 DNA sequence: TGTGCCAGCAGCCGGGGGCTAGCGGGAGGGCCCGGCTACGAGCAGTACTTC.

CDR3 sequence reads: CASSSGPGGEKLFF. CDR3 DNA: TGCGCCAGCAGCTCGGGCCCAGGGGGAGAAAAACTGTTTTTT. The rearrangement links TRBV5-1 to TRBJ1-4; 7 nucleotides line up with TRBD1. J was trimmed by 8 bases and V by 3 bases; bases with no gene match: 7. The V gene's germline CDR1 is SGHRS and CDR2 YFSETQ. CDR3 length equals 14 residues.

This rearrangement joins TRBV11-2 to TRBJ1-1, with unresolved D. Germline CDR1 reads SGHAT; CDR2 reads FQNNGV. Trimming stripped 2 bases from V and 4 bases from J, with 14 bases between. The CDR3 loop spans 15 amino acids. The CDR3 nucleotides read TGTGCCAGCAGCTTAAAAGGCGGGAGCGGCACTGAAGCTTTCTTT. Protein sequence: CASSLKGGSGTEAFF.

This clone occurred once. The chain is built from TRBV19 and TRBJ1-1; D uncertain. The V gene's germline CDR1 is LNHDA and CDR2 SQIVND (reference sequence). The V end lost 3 bases, the J end lost 0 bases, and 8 bases lay between the germline ends. This CDR3 comprises 14 residues. Here the CDR3 reads CASSMVGVNTEAFF. CDR3 coding DNA: TGTGCCAGTAGTATGGTGGGAGTGAACACTGAAGCTTTCTTT.

This clone was observed a single time. The chain recombines TRBV7-8 with TRBJ2-5; D uncertain. Trimming removed 5 bases from V and 5 bases from J, with 9 bases in between. The length of the CDR3 is 12 residues. Germline V lookup: CDR1 SGHVS, CDR2 FQNEAQ. CDR3 bases: TGTGCCAGCAGCCCGTCCCGGGAGACCCAGTACTTC. Translating it yields CASSPSRETQYF.

The chain couples TRBV10-3 to TRBJ1-1, with TRBD1 matching over 7 bases. CDR1 and CDR2 (germline): ENHRY, SYGVKD. The length of the CDR3 is 12 residues. With 9 bases clipped from V and 1 base from J, the junction kept 2 bases outside the gene matches. CDR3 in amino acids: CAIRTGNTEAFF. In DNA form, the CDR3 reads TGTGCCATTCGGACAGGGAACACTGAAGCTTTCTTT.

This clone was seen a handful of times. J is TRBJ1-6 and V is TRBV5-1; D may be TRBD1 (6 bases). Trimming shortened V by 0 bases and J by 10 bases, and 11 bases separated the two germline ends. Germline V lookup: CDR1 SGHRS, CDR2 YFSETQ. The CDR3 spans 14 residues. CDR3 nucleotide sequence: TGCGCCAGCAGCTTGGTTGGGGGCGACTCACCCCTCCACTTT. It translates to CASSLVGGDSPLHF.

This clone was picked up a small number of times. The V gene is TRBV5-4, the J gene TRBJ2-7, with 13 bases matching TRBD2. The CDR3 has 15 amino acids. CDR1 SGHNT and CDR2 YYREEE come from the germline V gene (reference sequence). V dropped 4 bases and J dropped 0; count of bases not matched to a gene: 1. CDR3 protein: CASSRTSGSSYEQYF. The CDR3, as DNA: TGTGCCAGCAGCCGGACTAGCGGGAGCTCCTACGAGCAGTACTTC.

This chain connects TRBV6-6 to TRBJ1-4; a possible D gene is TRBD1 (6 bases). The CDR3 sequence is 14 residues long. Per the germline V gene, CDR1 is MNHNY and CDR2 is SVGAGI (reference sequence). Trimming stripped 0 bases from V and 8 bases from J, with 10 bases between. The CDR3 DNA follows: TGTGCCAGCAGTTACTCGGTGAGGGGGGAAAAACTGTTTTTT. Its protein is CASSYSVRGEKLFF.

The chain couples TRBV19 to TRBJ2-3; 8 nucleotides line up with TRBD2. The V gene end was trimmed by 6 bases and the J gene end by 2 bases; junction bases not matched to a gene: 4. Germline V gene lookup returns CDR1 LNHDA and CDR2 SQIVND (reference sequence). This CDR3 comprises 14 residues. As DNA, the CDR3 is TGTGCCAGTAGCCAAGCGGGAGACACAGATACGCAGTATTTT. Translating it yields CASSQAGDTDTQYF.

The chain combines TRBV27 with TRBJ2-2; 10 positions agree with TRBD2. This CDR3 spans 16 amino acids. Germline lookup yields CDR1 MNHEY and CDR2 SMNVEV (reference sequence). Trimming removed 3 bases from V and 6 bases from J; junction bases left unmatched: 7. The CDR3 region has the DNA TGTGCCAGCAGTTTCCAGAGCGGGAGGGAATCCGGGGAGCTGTTTTTT. Translated, it gives CASSFQSGRESGELFF.

The chain has TRBV28 and TRBJ2-5; a possible D gene is TRBD2 (5 bases). Trimming stripped 6 bases from V and 4 bases from J, with 15 bases between. This CDR3 spans 14 amino acids. The germline gives CDR1 MDHEN, CDR2 SYDVKM. CDR3 in amino acids: CASRPALGGETQYF. The CDR3 nucleotides read TGTGCCAGCAGACCAGCCCTTGGAGGAGAGACCCAGTACTTC.

The V call is TRBV12-5, the J call TRBJ2-1; D is possibly TRBD2 (5 bases). The germline CDR1 and CDR2 sequences are LGHNT and FRNRAP. The CDR3 consists of 16 residues. With 3 bases removed from V and 0 bases from J, the gap between germline ends came to 12 bases. CDR3 sequence (DNA): TGTGCTAGTGGTTTCTATTTAGCGACCTCCTACAATGAGCAGTTCTTC. This codes for CASGFYLATSYNEQFF.

The V call is TRBV28, the J call TRBJ2-2; D not resolved. The germline V gene encodes CDR1 MDHEN and CDR2 SYDVKM. The CDR3 covers 15 residues. Trimming took off 5 bases at V and 1 base at J, with 11 bases between the two ends. The CDR3 DNA is TGTGCCAGCAGTACACTACTCCGGAACACCGGGGAGCTGTTTTTT. This translates into CASSTLLRNTGELFF. Drawing the rest from reference TRBV28 and TRBJ2-2, the complete variable domain is DVKVTQSSRYLVKRTGEKVFLECVQDMDHENMFWYRQDPGLGLRLIYFSYDVKMKEKGDIPEGYSVSREKKERFSLILESASTNQTSMYLCASSTLLRNTGELFFGEGSRLTVL.

The chain has TRBV12-5 and TRBJ2-1; D not resolved. CDR1 is LGHNT and CDR2 is FRNRAP in the germline V gene. This CDR3 has 16 residues. V shed 5 bases and J shed 0 bases, with 14 bases lying between them. The CDR3 DNA sequence: TGTGCTAGTGGTCCCGTTTTTGCGAGCTCCTACAATGAGCAGTTCTTC. It specifies CASGPVFASSYNEQFF.